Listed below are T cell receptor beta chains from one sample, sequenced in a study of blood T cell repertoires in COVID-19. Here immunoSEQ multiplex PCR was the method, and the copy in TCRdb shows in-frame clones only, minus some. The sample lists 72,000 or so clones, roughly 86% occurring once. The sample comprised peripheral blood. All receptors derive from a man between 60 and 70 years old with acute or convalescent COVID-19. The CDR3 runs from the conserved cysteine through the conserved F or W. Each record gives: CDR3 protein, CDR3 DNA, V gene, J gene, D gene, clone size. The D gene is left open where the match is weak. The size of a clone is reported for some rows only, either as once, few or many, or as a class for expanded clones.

CASSSMIVFSGNTIYF	TGTGCCAGCAGCTCGATGATAGTCTTCTCTGGAAACACCATATATTTT	TRBV5-5	TRBJ1-3	NA	NA
CAISETPGVGQPQHF	TGTGCCATCAGTGAGACACCAGGTGTGGGTCAGCCCCAGCATTTT	TRBV10-3	TRBJ1-5	NA	few
CASSLEARTTLLQYF	TGTGCCAGCAGCTTAGAGGCCAGGACTACCCTTCTCCAGTATTTT	TRBV7-9	TRBJ2-3	NA	NA
CATSDYRDSVGYTF	TGTGCCACCAGTGATTACCGGGACAGTGTAGGCTACACCTTC	TRBV24-1	TRBJ1-2	TRBD1	NA
CASGTSGAGETQYF	TGTGCCAGCGGAACTAGCGGGGCGGGGGAGACCCAGTACTTC	TRBV28	TRBJ2-5	TRBD2	NA
CASSLGQVAPYNSPLHF	TGTGCCAGCAGCTTAGGACAGGTGGCACCATATAATTCACCCCTCCACTTT	TRBV13	TRBJ1-6	NA	once
CASSLHRQKDSPLHF	TGTGCCAGCTCACTCCACCGACAAAAGGATTCACCCCTCCACTTT	TRBV18	TRBJ1-6	NA	NA
CASSSSGQGGETQYF	TGTGCTAGCAGCTCCAGCGGACAGGGAGGGGAGACCCAGTACTTC	TRBV7-7	TRBJ2-5	NA	NA
CASSFMAGSAGNEQFF	TGTGCCAGCAGTTTTATGGCGGGGTCTGCCGGCAATGAGCAGTTCTTC	TRBV27	TRBJ2-1	NA	NA
CASSIGGWSYEQYF	TGTGCCAGTAGTATCGGCGGATGGTCCTACGAGCAGTACTTC	TRBV19	TRBJ2-7	NA	few
CASSEYGGAKAFF	TGTGCCAGCAGTGAATATGGGGGGGCAAAAGCTTTCTTT	TRBV25-1	TRBJ1-1	NA	once
CAWTGTSLYGYTF	TGTGCCTGGACCGGGACTTCCCTATATGGCTACACCTTC	TRBV30	TRBJ1-2	NA	NA
CASSLKQGKMNTEAFF	TGTGCCAGCAGTTTAAAACAGGGAAAGATGAACACTGAAGCTTTCTTT	TRBV27	TRBJ1-1	NA	NA
CASSLVGGVLYNEQFF	TGTGCCAGCAGCTTAGTAGGGGGCGTGCTTTACAATGAGCAGTTCTTC	TRBV7-9	TRBJ2-1	TRBD1	NA
CASSISIPDTQYF	TGTGCCAGTAGTATCAGTATTCCGGATACGCAGTATTTT	TRBV19	TRBJ2-3	NA	NA
CASSLSRNTEAFF	TGTGCCAGCAGTTTATCCCGGAACACTGAAGCTTTCTTT	TRBV27	TRBJ1-1	NA	once
CASSDRGGLNEQFF	TGCGCCAGCAGTGACCGAGGGGGCCTCAATGAGCAGTTCTTC	TRBV10-1	TRBJ2-1	TRBD1	NA
CASRGMNTEAFF	TGCGCCAGCAGGGGCATGAACACTGAAGCTTTCTTT	TRBV4-1	TRBJ1-1	NA	NA
CASSLSNTEAFF	TGCGCCAGCAGCTTATCTAACACTGAAGCTTTCTTT	TRBV5-1	TRBJ1-1	NA	NA
CASSGGLAGTGELFF	TGTGCCAGCAGCGGTGGACTAGCGGGGACCGGGGAGCTGTTTTTT	TRBV7-8	TRBJ2-2	TRBD2	NA